These 10 T cell receptor beta chains originate from one sample sequenced in a study of blood T cell repertoires in COVID-19. Using immunoSEQ multiplex PCR, the repertoire was profiled, and TCRdb retains in-frame clones only, with some absent. Seen here are about 400,000 clones, approximately 89% observed once, and the top ten hold 1.7%. Sequenced input: PBMCs or T cells enriched from blood (not recorded which). The receptors shown here come from a woman in her twenties or thirties who had recovered from COVID-19.

The V and J genes are TRBV5-8 and TRBJ2-5, with 9 bases fitting TRBD2. Germline V gene lookup returns CDR1 SGHTS and CDR2 YDEGEE. This CDR3 has 16 amino acids. V shed 3 bases, J shed 4 bases, and the junction held 10 bases outside the gene matches. The CDR3 loop reads CASSSPTLSGGETQYF. In nucleotides, the CDR3 is TGTGCCAGCAGCTCCCCTACACTTAGCGGGGGAGAGACCCAGTACTTC. The full variable domain, rest sourced from reference TRBV5-8 and TRBJ2-5, is EAGVTQSPTHLIKTRGQQATLRCSPISGHTSVYWYQQALGLGLQFLLWYDEGEERNRGNFPPRFSGRQFPNYSSELNVNALELEDSALYLCASSSPTLSGGETQYFGPGTRLLVL.

The chain uses TRBV18 and TRBJ2-1; D is possibly TRBD2 (6 bases). Trimming stripped 5 bases from V and 4 bases from J, with 6 bases between. Germline assignment: CDR1 KGHSH and CDR2 LQKENI. The CDR3 runs 12 residues. DNA of the CDR3: TGTGCCAGCTCAGGGGGGTACAATGAGCAGTTCTTC. It translates to CASSGGYNEQFF.

The chain employs TRBV15 and TRBJ1-3; possible D gene TRBD1, 6 bases. The V and J ends lost 5 bases and 5 bases respectively, with 13 bases between them. The V gene's germline CDR1 is LNHNV and CDR2 YYDKDF (reference sequence). This CDR3 is 14 amino acids long. The CDR3 region is CATSPGQGRNTIYF. The CDR3 DNA sequence: TGTGCCACCAGCCCGGGACAAGGGAGAAACACCATATATTTT.

This clone has a handful of counts. This chain links TRBV2 with TRBJ2-7; no definite D call. V was trimmed by 4 bases and J by 2 bases, leaving 6 bases between them. Germline-derived CDR1 and CDR2 are SNHLY and FYNNEI. CDR3 length equals 12 residues. The CDR3 nucleotides are TGTGCCAGCAGTGTCTCCCCCTACGAGCAGTACTTC. It codes for CASSVSPYEQYF.

V is TRBV10-3 and J is TRBJ1-2; possible D gene TRBD1, 5 bases. V was shortened by 0 bases and J by 14 bases, with 25 bases between the two germline ends. Per germline, CDR1 ENHRY and CDR2 SYGVKD. The CDR3 extends over 16 amino acids. The DNA of the CDR3 is TGTGCCATCAGTGAGTCGATTGGTCTAGTAGACAGTTCGGATACCTTC. Its translation is CAISESIGLVDSSDTF.

The chain uses TRBV3-1 (or the pseudogene TRBV3-2) and TRBJ1-1; D unclear. The germline V gene encodes CDR1 LGHDT and CDR2 YNNKEL (reference sequence). The CDR3 is 15 amino acids. The V end lost 4 bases, the J end lost 1 base, and 13 bases lay between the germline ends. The CDR3 nucleotides are TGTGCCAGCAGCCCGACACTGATTGGGAACACTGAAGCTTTCTTT. It codes for CASSPTLIGNTEAFF.

In regard to this clone: In the same sample, other DNA sequences code for this CDR3. The chain joins TRBV5-1 to TRBJ2-5; D gene uncertain. The CDR3 is 14 amino acids. V shed 0 bases and J shed 1 base, with 7 bases lying between them. Germline assignment: CDR1 SGHRS and CDR2 YFSETQ. CDR3: CASSLASGQETQYF. The CDR3 nucleotides read TGCGCCAGCAGCTTGGCCTCAGGCCAAGAGACCCAGTACTTC.

This chain joins TRBV6-5 and TRBJ1-1; the D is unclear. CDR3 length equals 13 residues. CDR1 MNHEY and CDR2 SVGAGI come from the germline V gene. Trimming took 6 bases from V and 5 from J, leaving 13 bases between them. The CDR3 bases are TGTGCCAGCAGCCCCGCCGGGAGAACTGAAGCTTTCTTT. This gives the protein CASSPAGRTEAFF.

The rearrangement uses TRBV7-9 and TRBJ2-7; D possibly corresponds to TRBD1 (5 bases). The germline V and J ends were trimmed by 1 base and 1 base, with 14 bases remaining between them. Per germline, CDR1 SEHNR and CDR2 FQNEAQ (reference sequence). This CDR3 has 16 amino acids. The CDR3 here is CASSLGARDRSYEQYF. CDR3 DNA sequence: TGTGCCAGCAGCTTAGGGGCCAGGGATCGGTCCTACGAGCAGTACTTC.

The chain is built from TRBV19 and TRBJ1-6, with D unclear. CDR1 and CDR2 from the germline V gene are LNHDA and SQIVND (reference sequence). The CDR3 runs 12 residues. The germline V and J ends were trimmed by 5 bases and 8 bases, with 7 bases remaining between them. CDR3 protein: CASSLLDSPLHF. CDR3 DNA: TGTGCCAGTAGTCTTTTAGATTCACCCCTCCACTTT.